This TCR beta chain was obtained from a study of blood T cell repertoires in COVID-19. Across the study: The United States, Italy and Spain were the sources of the acute and convalescent COVID-19 samples.

This clone was observed once. The length of the CDR3 is 15 residues. V lost 0 bases to trimming and J lost 4 bases, with 13 bases between them. From germline, CDR1 is SGHRS and CDR2 YFSETQ. Only in-frame clones appear in the TCRdb table, and some are missing; sequencing was by immunoSEQ multiplex PCR. The sample shows 77,000 or so clones, around 76% of them seen only once. The gene calls are TRBV5-1 and TRBJ2-5, with D perhaps TRBD1 (5 bases). The receptor's source is a woman aged 80 or older with active or convalescent COVID-19. Sequencing used peripheral blood. CDR3 amino acids: CASSLVGVGAETQYF. The CDR3 nucleotides are TGCGCCAGCAGCTTGGTAGGGGTAGGAGCAGAGACCCAGTACTTC. Filled out from reference TRBV5-1 and TRBJ2-5, the complete variable domain reads KAGVTQTPRYLIKTRGQQVTLSCSPISGHRSVSWYQQTPGQGLQFLFEYFSETQRNKGNFPGRFSGRQFSNSRSEMNVSTLELGDSALYLCASSLVGVGAETQYFGPGTRLLVL.